This entry lists 19 T cell receptor beta chains sequenced from one sample in a study of technical replicates of blood from four donors. Libraries were prepared by immunoSEQ multiplex PCR; TCRdb keeps only in-frame clonotypes and omits some of them. The sample includes about 79,000 clones, approximately 94% of them seen just once. The sequenced sample consisted of T cells isolated from PBMCs. Receptor source: a human donor in good health.

The V call is TRBV11-2, the J call TRBJ2-3, with 10 nucleotides matching TRBD1. Losses at the gene ends were 5 bases for V and 3 bases for J; bases not matched to a gene: 8. Germline CDR1 SGHAT, CDR2 FQNNGV. This CDR3 contains 16 residues. The CDR3 region is CASSPRDRGETDTQYF. Written as DNA, the CDR3 is TGTGCCAGCAGCCCCCGGGACAGGGGCGAAACAGATACGCAGTATTTT.

This clone came up a few times. The chain employs TRBV6-6 and TRBJ1-1; TRBD1 aligns across 7 bases. The CDR3 contains 14 residues. Germline CDR1 MNHNY, CDR2 SVGAGI (reference sequence). The trim removed 7 bases at V and 0 bases at J, leaving 5 bases unmatched. DNA for the CDR3: TGTGCCAGCATTAGGGGGACAGTGAACACTGAAGCTTTCTTT. It yields the protein CASIRGTVNTEAFF.

The chain employs TRBV7-8 and TRBJ1-3; the D is unclear. The CDR3 sequence is 15 residues long. The V end was cut by 7 bases, the J end by 0 bases, with 13 bases between. The germline V gene encodes CDR1 SGHVS and CDR2 FQNEAQ. CDR3 DNA: TGTGCCAGCAAATTGAGGGAGAGCTCTGGAAACACCATATATTTT. Protein: CASKLRESSGNTIYF.

This clone was picked up a small number of times. The V call is TRBV2, the J call TRBJ1-6; D is unclear. The CDR3 extends over 12 amino acids. V lost 5 bases, J lost 7 bases, and 6 bases lay in between. Germline V lookup: CDR1 SNHLY, CDR2 FYNNEI. CDR3 in DNA: TGTGCCAGCAGTCGGTGGAATTCACCCCTCCACTTT. Amino acids: CASSRWNSPLHF.

This clone was seen just once. The V and J genes are TRBV6-1 and TRBJ1-1, with D hard to call. The CDR3 runs to 13 residues. V lost 8 bases to trimming and J lost 4 bases, with 14 bases between them. Germline CDR1 and CDR2: MNHNS and SASEGT. This CDR3 is CASQQWYRTEAFF. DNA of the CDR3: TGTGCCAGCCAACAATGGTATCGCACTGAAGCTTTCTTT.

V is TRBV11-3 and J is TRBJ1-3; possible D gene TRBD1, 6 bases. The CDR3 totals 16 residues. CDR1 SGHNT and CDR2 YENEEA come from the germline V gene. V lost 4 bases to trimming and J lost 0 bases, with 13 bases between them. The DNA for the CDR3 is TGTGCCAGCAGCTACCGGAAGGGGGTCTCTGGAAACACCATATATTTT. Protein: CASSYRKGVSGNTIYF.

The chain combines TRBV6-5 with TRBJ1-3; D remains unclear. The V end was cut by 7 bases, the J end by 0 bases, with 13 bases between. This CDR3 has 15 amino acids. Germline V gene sequence: CDR1 MNHEY, CDR2 SVGAGI. This CDR3 is CASTLLTASGNTIYF. The DNA of the CDR3 is TGTGCCAGCACCCTACTAACGGCCTCTGGAAACACCATATATTTT.

The chain couples TRBV30 to TRBJ1-5; 7 bases are a match to TRBD1. This CDR3 has 13 amino acids. J gave up 4 bases and V 8 bases, and 8 bases lay outside the gene matches. Germline assignment: CDR1 GTSNPN and CDR2 SVGIG (reference sequence). The CDR3 DNA is TGTGCCCACAGTAGGGACAGAAATCAGCCCCAGCATTTT. It translates to CAHSRDRNQPQHF.

This chain links TRBV28 with TRBJ2-3; D remains ambiguous. CDR3 size: 12 residues. The V gene's germline CDR1 is MDHEN and CDR2 SYDVKM. V lost 5 bases, J lost 4 bases, and 7 bases lay in between. DNA for the CDR3: TGTGCCAGCAGTGTAAAATCAGATACGCAGTATTTT. The encoded protein is CASSVKSDTQYF.

The CDR3 DNA sequence: TGTGCCAGCAGTTCCTCCCGACAGAGATACAATCAGCCCCAGCATTTT. Its protein is CASSSSRQRYNQPQHF. The chain combines TRBV6-5 with TRBJ1-5; weak D call: TRBD1 (5 bases). Trimming pared 4 bases from V and 3 bases from J, leaving 16 bases between. Germline V gene lookup returns CDR1 MNHEY and CDR2 SVGAGI. The CDR3 is 16 amino acids.

The chain carries TRBV18 and TRBJ2-7; D might be TRBD1 (5 bases). V was shortened by 3 bases and J by 0 bases, with 12 bases between the two germline ends. This CDR3 has 15 residues. Germline CDR1 and CDR2: KGHSH and LQKENI. This CDR3 is CASSPASDSSYEQYF. The CDR3, as DNA: TGTGCCAGCTCACCTGCATCTGACAGCTCCTACGAGCAGTACTTC.

The CDR3 DNA reads TGTGCCAGCACCCACTCGATCCCTCTATACAATGAGCAGTTCTTC. It specifies CASTHSIPLYNEQFF. This chain connects TRBV21-1 to TRBJ2-1; the table's D call, TRBD2, was not checked against the DNA. TRBV21-1 is tagged as a pseudogene. CDR3 length: 15 amino acids.

This rearrangement joins TRBV11-2 to TRBJ1-3, with D perhaps matching TRBD1 (5 bases). The CDR3 spans 16 residues. The V and J ends lost 5 bases and 0 bases respectively, with 14 bases between them. Looked up from germline, CDR1 is SGHAT and CDR2 is FQNNGV. The chain's CDR3 is CASSGSGKSSGNTIYF. DNA for the CDR3: TGTGCCAGCAGCGGATCAGGGAAGAGCTCTGGAAACACCATATATTTT.

The rearrangement joins TRBV5-6 to TRBJ2-5; the D is unclear. The CDR3 consists of 13 residues. The germline V and J ends were trimmed by 2 bases and 4 bases, with 9 bases remaining between them. The germline V gene has CDR1 SGHDT and CDR2 YYEEEE. The CDR3: CASSFPVGETQYF. CDR3 DNA sequence: TGTGCCAGCAGCTTCCCCGTCGGAGAGACCCAGTACTTC.

V usage is TRBV4-1 and J usage is TRBJ1-4; the D is unclear. Germline CDR1 is MGHRA and CDR2 is YSYEKL. Trimming shortened V by 1 base and J by 0 bases, and 9 bases separated the two germline ends. The CDR3 consists of 16 residues. DNA for the CDR3: TGCGCCAGCAGCCAAGGTTCTTCCGCAACTAATGAAAAACTGTTTTTT. Protein sequence: CASSQGSSATNEKLFF.

V gene TRBV11-2 combines with J gene TRBJ1-1, with D unresolved. V was clipped by 3 bases and J by 1 base, with 9 bases between them. CDR3 length: 14 residues. Germline assignment: CDR1 SGHAT and CDR2 FQNNGV. The CDR3, as DNA: TGTGCCAGCAGCTTCACAGCAAGGAACACTGAAGCTTTCTTT. Amino acids: CASSFTARNTEAFF.

This sequence joins TRBV7-9 and TRBJ1-1; 8 positions agree with TRBD1. V gave up 5 bases and J gave up 11 bases; unmatched junction bases: 4. Germline V gene lookup returns CDR1 SEHNR and CDR2 FQNEAQ (reference sequence). CDR3 length: 11 amino acids. CDR3 protein: CASSRDRRAFF. The CDR3 nucleotides read TGTGCCAGCAGCCGGGACAGGAGGGCTTTCTTT.

The rearrangement uses TRBV11-2 and TRBJ2-5; TRBD1 agrees at 10 bases. V shed 3 bases, J shed 0 bases, and the junction held 10 bases outside the gene matches. Germline CDR1 SGHAT, CDR2 FQNNGV. CDR3 length: 18 amino acids. CDR3 sequence (DNA): TGTGCCAGCAGCTTCTTATGGAGGGGACAGGGGTACCAAGAGACCCAGTACTTC. It codes for CASSFLWRGQGYQETQYF.

CDR3 in amino acids: CATSARNTDTQYF. The CDR3 bases are TGTGCCACCTCCGCGAGGAACACAGATACGCAGTATTTT. V is TRBV7-7 and J is TRBJ2-3; D is unresolved. This CDR3 spans 13 amino acids. The V gene's germline CDR1 is SSHAT and CDR2 FNYEAQ (reference sequence). The germline V and J ends were trimmed by 10 bases and 2 bases, with 13 bases remaining between them.